Following are 27 T cell receptor beta chains from one sample sequenced in a study of identical twins. TCRdb called the 5' RACE reads again in MiXCR, with one record for every CDR3 protein. The profile shows approximately 220,000 distinct CDR3 sequences, about 7.5% of them singletons. The same specimen was also included in a second study, on yellow fever vaccine responses in identical twins.

The sequencing sample was made of CD8+ T cells sorted from blood. The receptor set was obtained from a young woman in good health.

There are many counts of this clonotype. V and J are TRBV28 and TRBJ1-6, with a tentative D call TRBD1 (5 bases). Germline values: CDR1 MDHEN, CDR2 SYDVKM. V lost 3 bases to trimming and J lost 13 bases, with 19 bases between them. The CDR3 contains 15 residues. The CDR3: CASSFDWDGSDPLHF. The CDR3, as DNA: TGTGCCAGCAGTTTTGATTGGGACGGCTCTGATCCCCTCCACTTT.

This clonotype was counted between two and nine times. V gene TRBV27 combines with J gene TRBJ2-3; 7 bases align to TRBD2. The CDR3 is made up of 15 amino acids. Losses at the gene ends were 3 bases for V and 5 bases for J; bases not matched to a gene: 8. Germline loops: CDR1 MNHEY, CDR2 SMNVEV (reference sequence). The CDR3 is CASSLSRGVRDTQYF. CDR3 coding DNA: TGTGCCAGCAGTTTGAGCCGGGGGGTAAGAGATACGCAGTATTTT.

This chain connects TRBV10-3 to TRBJ2-3, with 11 nucleotides matching TRBD2. Germline V CDR1 and CDR2: ENHRY, SYGVKD. V dropped 6 bases and J dropped 3; count of bases not matched to a gene: 5. This CDR3 contains 15 residues. CDR3 nucleotides: TGTGCCATCAGCATAGCGGGGGGGCCGACAGATACGCAGTATTTT. Translated: CAISIAGGPTDTQYF.

This clonotype was seen at least ten times. This chain joins TRBV3-1 and TRBJ2-2; no firm D call. Trimming shortened V by 1 base and J by 6 bases, and 9 bases separated the two germline ends. In germline, CDR1 is LGHDT, CDR2 YNNKEL (reference sequence). The CDR3 runs to 14 residues. The CDR3 coding sequence is TGTGCCAGCAGCCAAGTGGCAGTGGCCGGGGAGCTGTTTTTT. Translated: CASSQVAVAGELFF. The full variable domain, rest sourced from reference TRBV3-1 and TRBJ2-2, is DTAVSQTPKYLVTQMGNDKSIKCEQNLGHDTMYWYKQDSKKFLKIMFSYNNKELIINETVPNRFSPKSPDKAHLNLHINSLELGDSAVYFCASSQVAVAGELFFGEGSRLTVL.

The CDR3 sequence: CASSPPGRDYEQYF. Written as DNA, the CDR3 is TGTGCCAGCAGCCCGCCGGGCCGGGACTACGAGCAGTACTTC. This rearrangement joins TRBV4-2 to TRBJ2-7, with D possibly TRBD2 on 5 matching bases. The germline V gene has CDR1 LGHNA and CDR2 YNFKEQ. This CDR3 is built from 14 residues. V dropped 4 bases and J dropped 3 bases, with 13 bases sitting between them.

The chain couples TRBV15 to TRBJ2-7, with 7 bases lining up with TRBD1. The germline V gene encodes CDR1 LNHNV and CDR2 YYDKDF (reference sequence). This CDR3 spans 17 amino acids. Trimming removed 3 bases from V and 12 bases from J; junction bases left unmatched: 23. CDR3 region: CATSRVLPKTGTEGLYV. DNA of the CDR3: TGTGCCACCAGCAGGGTTCTACCCAAAACCGGGACAGAAGGCCTGTACGTC.

This chain joins TRBV7-9 and TRBJ2-1, with TRBD2 as a possible D gene (5 bases). The V end was cut by 5 bases, the J end by 8 bases, with 13 bases between. The CDR3 runs 13 residues. Germline V lookup: CDR1 SEHNR, CDR2 FQNEAQ (reference sequence). CDR3 amino acids: CASSPPSLDEQFF. The CDR3 bases are TGTGCCAGCAGCCCGCCTAGCCTCGATGAGCAGTTCTTC.

This clonotype has a handful of counts. The chain recombines TRBV28 with TRBJ1-2, with D hard to call. Trimming cost V 2 bases and J 12 bases, with 13 bases left between them. In germline, CDR1 is MDHEN, CDR2 SYDVKM. CDR3 length equals 12 residues. The CDR3 DNA sequence: TGTGCCAGCAGTTTAACCCCGAAATTTCACACCTTC. Amino acids: CASSLTPKFHTF.

There are a few counts of this clonotype. This chain uses TRBV4-1 with TRBJ1-1; tentatively, D is TRBD1 (5 bases). Germline V CDR1 and CDR2: MGHRA, YSYEKL. The CDR3 is made up of 14 amino acids. The V end lost 3 bases, the J end lost 5 bases, and 13 bases lay between the germline ends. CDR3 in DNA: TGCGCCAGCAGCCACACCGGGACGGCAACTGAAGCTTTCTTT. It translates to CASSHTGTATEAFF.

The rearrangement joins TRBV15 to TRBJ2-7; 8 bases line up with TRBD2. V trimming: 1 base; J trimming: 4 bases; junction bases outside the gene matches: 6. The CDR3 is made up of 15 amino acids. Germline loops: CDR1 LNHNV, CDR2 YYDKDF (reference sequence). The CDR3 here is CATSRGTSMSYEQYV. The DNA for the CDR3 is TGTGCCACCAGCAGAGGGACTAGCATGTCTTACGAGCAGTACGTC.

The rearrangement links TRBV7-3 to TRBJ2-3, with 9 bases identical to TRBD2. The V gene's germline CDR1 is SGHTA and CDR2 FQGTGA. The junction had 14 bases not matched to a gene; V was cut back by 8 bases and J by 2 bases. The CDR3 loop spans 17 amino acids. CDR3 DNA sequence: TGTGCCAGCCGTGAAGGTCGCGGGAGGGCCTTCACAGATACGCAGTATTTT. This encodes CASREGRGRAFTDTQYF. Full variable domain (remainder filled in from reference TRBV7-3 and TRBJ2-3): GAGVSQTPSNKVTEKGKYVELRCDPISGHTALYWYRQSLGQGPEFLIYFQGTGAADDSGLPNDRFFAVRPEGSVSTLKIQRTERGDSAVYLCASREGRGRAFTDTQYFGPGTRLTVL.

The table lists this clonotype with a few counts. This chain joins TRBV6-1 and TRBJ1-1, with 10 bases that match TRBD1. This CDR3 has 18 amino acids. The J segment lost 0 bases and the V segment lost 5 bases, leaving 12 bases of the junction unmatched. CDR1 is MNHNS, CDR2 SASEGT, per germline. CDR3 DNA sequence: TGTGCCAGCAGTCGACGGGGGACAGGGGCCAGGATGAACACTGAAGCTTTCTTT. This gives the protein CASSRRGTGARMNTEAFF.

This clonotype was seen a few times. J is TRBJ2-4 and V is TRBV28; D uncertain. The germline V and J ends were trimmed by 5 bases and 0 bases, with 11 bases remaining between them. In germline, CDR1 is MDHEN, CDR2 SYDVKM. This CDR3 has 15 residues. Written as DNA, the CDR3 is TGTGCCAGCAGTGAGAGGTCGCTAGCCAAAAACATTCAGTACTTC. Amino acids: CASSERSLAKNIQYF.

This clonotype was counted between two and nine times. A much larger clone differs from this one at a single base, so this may be a read error. The chain is built from TRBV5-1 and TRBJ2-1; the match to TRBD2 covers 7 bases. Germline loops: CDR1 SGHRS, CDR2 YFSETQ. The V gene end was trimmed by 5 bases and the J gene end by 7 bases; junction bases not matched to a gene: 3. This CDR3 is built from 12 residues. CDR3 nucleotides: TGCGCCAGCAGTTGGCGGGGGAATGAGCAGTTCTTC. Protein sequence: CASSWRGNEQFF.

V is TRBV7-6 and J is TRBJ2-3; D may match TRBD1 or TRBD2 (5 bases each). V was pared by 0 bases and J by 3 bases, with 7 bases between. CDR1 SGHVS and CDR2 FNYEAQ come from the germline V gene. This CDR3 spans 14 amino acids. CDR3 region: CASSLAGETDTQYF. The CDR3 coding sequence is TGTGCCAGCAGCTTAGCGGGGGAAACAGATACGCAGTATTTT. The entire variable domain, with the rest obtained from reference TRBV7-6 and TRBJ2-3, is as follows: GAGVSQSPRYKVTKRGQDVALRCDPISGHVSLYWYRQALGQGPEFLTYFNYEAQQDKSGLPNDRFSAERPEGSISTLTIQRTEQRDSAMYRCASSLAGETDTQYFGPGTRLTVL.

The chain combines TRBV2 with TRBJ2-3; tentatively, D is TRBD1 or TRBD2 (5 bases each). CDR1 is SNHLY and CDR2 is FYNNEI in the germline V gene. CDR3 length: 17 residues. V gave up 3 bases and J gave up 5 bases, with 21 bases separating them. DNA of the CDR3: TGTGCCAGCAGTGAGAGTGAGGGGTGGATAGCAAGAGATACGCAGTATTTT. Protein product: CASSESEGWIARDTQYF.

This chain links TRBV14 with TRBJ2-1; 12 bases fit TRBD2. Per the germline V gene, CDR1 is SGHDN and CDR2 is FVKESK. The CDR3 contains 18 residues. V shed 0 bases, J shed 4 bases, and the junction held 7 bases outside the gene matches. The CDR3 DNA is TGTGCCAGCAGCCAAGATTTGGCTAGCGGGAGGGAATACAATGAGCAGTTCTTC. It translates to CASSQDLASGREYNEQFF.

The V call is TRBV29-1, the J call TRBJ2-5; possible D gene TRBD2, 5 bases. The V gene lost 4 bases and the J gene lost 5 bases, with 14 bases spanning the gap. The germline gives CDR1 SQVTM, CDR2 ANQGSEA. CDR3 size: 13 residues. The CDR3 is CSVAPGTQETQYF. CDR3 sequence (DNA): TGCAGCGTTGCCCCGGGAACCCAGGAGACCCAGTACTTC.

The rearrangement uses TRBV4-1 and TRBJ1-1; D remains ambiguous. The CDR3 loop spans 15 amino acids. Deletions cut 3 bases from V and 5 bases from J, with 16 bases between. CDR1 and CDR2 (germline): MGHRA, YSYEKL. As DNA, the CDR3 is TGCGCCAGCAGCCAGTCTGTGGAAGGCGGAACTGAAGCTTTCTTT. It is translated as CASSQSVEGGTEAFF.

The V call is TRBV4-1, the J call TRBJ2-1; TRBD2 aligns across 9 bases. The germline gives CDR1 MGHRA, CDR2 YSYEKL. The junction had 5 bases not matched to a gene; V was cut back by 8 bases and J by 0 bases. The CDR3 consists of 15 residues. The CDR3, as DNA: TGCGCCAGCCGGACTAGCGAGAGCTCCTACAATGAGCAGTTCTTC. Encoded protein: CASRTSESSYNEQFF.

V and J are TRBV9 and TRBJ2-5, with no clear D. Germline V lookup: CDR1 SGDLS, CDR2 YYNGEE. The CDR3 is made up of 14 amino acids. Between the trimmed V and J ends, which lost 0 bases and 1 base, there was a span of 7 bases. CDR3 DNA sequence: TGTGCCAGCAGCGTAGGTACGGGCCAAGAGACCCAGTACTTC. Amino acids: CASSVGTGQETQYF.

The rearrangement links TRBV24-1 to TRBJ2-5, with 7 bases aligning to TRBD1. Germline V lookup: CDR1 KGHDR, CDR2 SFDVKD. V shed 5 bases, J shed 4 bases, and the junction held 9 bases outside the gene matches. This CDR3 spans 15 amino acids. The DNA for the CDR3 is TGTGCCACCAGTGCCTTCGACAGGGAAGGAGAGACCCAGTACTTC. Residues: CATSAFDREGETQYF.

J is TRBJ1-1 and V is TRBV28, with a tentative D call TRBD1 (6 bases). V was clipped by 7 bases and J by 3 bases, with 15 bases between them. Germline V gene sequence: CDR1 MDHEN, CDR2 SYDVKM. The CDR3 spans 14 residues. CDR3 region: CASTDYREYTEAFF. The CDR3 nucleotides read TGTGCCAGCACCGACTACAGGGAGTACACTGAAGCTTTCTTT. Combining the CDR3 with reference TRBV28 and TRBJ1-1 gives the whole variable domain DVKVTQSSRYLVKRTGEKVFLECVQDMDHENMFWYRQDPGLGLRLIYFSYDVKMKEKGDIPEGYSVSREKKERFSLILESASTNQTSMYLCASTDYREYTEAFFGQGTRLTVV.

The chain combines TRBV7-2 with TRBJ1-2; D call uncertain. Germline V gene sequence: CDR1 SGHTA, CDR2 FQGNSA. Trimming took 1 base from V and 8 from J, leaving 17 bases between them. This CDR3 spans 15 amino acids. The chain's CDR3 is CASSLGGTSAVGYTF. Written as DNA, the CDR3 is TGTGCCAGCAGCTTAGGCGGCACCTCTGCAGTCGGCTACACCTTC.

This chain uses TRBV20-1 with TRBJ2-5; tentative D call: TRBD1 (6 bases). Germline CDR1 reads DFQATT; CDR2 reads SNEGSKA (reference sequence). The CDR3 spans 12 residues. V was cut by 3 bases and J by 3 bases, with 8 bases left in between. The CDR3 loop is CSASPGEETQYF. The CDR3 region has the DNA TGCAGTGCTAGTCCAGGGGAAGAGACCCAGTACTTC.

The gene calls are TRBV20-1 and TRBJ2-7, with D perhaps matching TRBD1 (6 bases). The CDR3 sequence is 14 residues long. Germline CDR1 DFQATT, CDR2 SNEGSKA (reference sequence). V gave up 3 bases and J gave up 3 bases, with 15 bases separating them. The CDR3 region has the DNA TGCAGTGCTAGTCCCTCGGACAGCTTCTACGAGCAGTACGTC. Amino acids: CSASPSDSFYEQYV.

This chain uses TRBV20-1 with TRBJ2-7; D possibly corresponds to TRBD1 (6 bases). V was shortened by 3 bases and J by 1 base, with 10 bases between the two germline ends. The CDR3 runs to 13 residues. Germline V gives CDR1 DFQATT, CDR2 SNEGSKA (reference sequence). The CDR3 region is CSASSRGSYEQYF. In DNA form, the CDR3 reads TGCAGTGCTAGTAGCAGGGGATCCTACGAGCAGTACTTC.